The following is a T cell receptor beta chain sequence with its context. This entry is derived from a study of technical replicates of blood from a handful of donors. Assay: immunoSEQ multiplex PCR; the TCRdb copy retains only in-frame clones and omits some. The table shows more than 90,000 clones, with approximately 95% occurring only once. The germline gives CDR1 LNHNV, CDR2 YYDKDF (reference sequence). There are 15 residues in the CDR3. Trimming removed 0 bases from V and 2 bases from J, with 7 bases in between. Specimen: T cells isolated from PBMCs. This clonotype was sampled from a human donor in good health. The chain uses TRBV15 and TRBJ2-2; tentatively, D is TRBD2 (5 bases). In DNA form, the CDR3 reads TGTGCCACCAGCAGAGAGACTATTAACACCGGGGAGCTGTTTTTT. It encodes CATSRETINTGELFF.